Sequencing of this T cell receptor (beta chain) was carried out in a study of radiotherapy plus CTLA-4 blockade in lung cancer. General observations from the study: Among blood TCR repertoires after radiotherapy plus ipilimumab, tumor-derived clones expanded.

V was pared by 6 bases and J by 6 bases, with 18 bases between. CDR3 length: 15 residues. Germline V gives CDR1 SEHNR, CDR2 FQNEAQ (reference sequence). This table comes from immunoSEQ multiplex PCR, and its TCRdb copy is limited to in-frame clones, with some not included. The repertoire holds 45,000 to 60,000 clones, with about four fifths as singletons. About this clone itself: Its antigen is currently unknown.

The chain is built from TRBV7-9 and TRBJ2-1; tentative D call: TRBD2 (5 bases). The clonotype comes from a human donor with non-small cell lung cancer who had a complete response to radiotherapy plus ipilimumab. This sample comprised peripheral blood, obtained from a patient treated with radiotherapy plus ipilimumab. CDR3: CASSLRASWGNEQFF. The DNA of the CDR3 is TGTGCCAGCAGTTTGCGGGCCTCCTGGGGCAATGAGCAGTTCTTC.